This T cell receptor (beta chain) was observed in a study of neurological immune-mediated disorders (dated by TCRdb to the late 2010s). For context, the study as a whole: Among the roughly 35 multiple sclerosis patients, 31 had relapsing-remitting MS and 3 had secondary progressive MS. Using UMI-based sequencing, the study compared peripheral blood TCR-beta repertoires from patients with HTLV-I-associated myelopathy (HAM/TSP), patients with multiple sclerosis, and healthy controls. Longitudinal samples, technical triplicates and paired sorted CD4+ and CD8+ T-cell subsets, alongside PBMC samples, were included among the approximately 100 TCR-beta libraries. The cohort included approximately 68 subjects: some 14 with HAM/TSP, approximately 34 with multiple sclerosis, and roughly 20 healthy controls.

To synthesize cDNA, template-switch 5'RACE was performed with a primer carrying a 10-nucleotide random unique molecular identifier so that each TCR transcript was tagged. Every sequencing run yielded over 190 million TCR-beta sequences covering 15-18 subjects. Total RNA was extracted with the RNeasy kit. TCR-beta VDJ regions were amplified with primers for the TCR constant region and the 5'RACE anchor, using the KAPA Real-time Library Amplification kit. Sample indexes and Illumina adaptors were added in a first PCR, and a second PCR then increased library yield. After Ampure bead purification, the TCR product of roughly 650 bp was size-selected on a 2% E-gel SizeSelection system. Before pooling, library quality was assessed on a Bioanalyzer, concentration was determined with Qubit, and library quantification was performed with the Kapa Library Quantification kit. Paired-end 2 x 150 bp sequencing of the libraries was performed on an Illumina HiSeq 2500. To increase sequence diversity, roughly 24-31% phiX was spiked into each library pool. The authors processed their data as follows. The quality-filtered reads were processed with the UMI-based MiGEC pipeline, whose error correction step removed more than 80% of the raw TCR sequences. IMGT germline references were used for aligning VDJ genes, and each clonotype was defined as a unique CDR3 amino acid sequence together with its V-J genes. Clonal expansion, Shannon diversity and CDR3 relatedness were evaluated with VDJtools (CalcPairwiseDistances, ClusterSamples), while phylogenetic trees were built in CLCbio workbench. Using coefficient-of-variation modelling across technical triplicates, the study counted a clone as expanded if it had at least 8 unique UMIs. The public sequencing data were trimmed at Q25 with fastp and processed into clonotypes with MiXCR by TCRdb, which kept only in-frame beta chains. Entries are consolidated by CDR3 protein sequence, retaining the most common genes and DNA. TCRdb, rather than the study authors, made the V and J calls. For this sample the table gives roughly 40,000 distinct CDR3 sequences, of which 2% to 2.5% were detected only once. Jointly, the top ten make up approximately 2.2% of the sample.

This clonotype was recorded many times. The clone's antigen remains unknown. Within one base of it there is no much larger clone, and no base qualities were kept. Results and caveats for the whole study, not just this receptor: No association of the MS cluster with clinical or MRI features was observed, and the need for larger cohorts was stated by the authors. No identical CDR3 amino acid sequences were shared among expanded clones across subjects, suggesting private TCR-beta repertoires in all groups. In a phylogenetic analysis, the repertoires of 18 out of 34 MS patients fell into a single cluster of related CDR3 sequences, pointing to a possible signature at the repertoire level. TCR clonal expansion was highest in HAM/TSP patients and lowest in MS patients, with MS patients falling below even healthy controls.

Unsorted PBMC libraries were generated from 2 million PBMCs stored in RNAlater at -80 °C until RNA extraction. Multiple sclerosis patients were enrolled in a US clinical protocol under which disease progression was evaluated by magnetic resonance imaging. PBMCs were separated from peripheral blood using Ficoll-Hypaque density gradient centrifugation and then cryopreserved in liquid nitrogen. The junction shows trimming of 6 bases on V and 9 bases on J, and the gene matches do not reach 10 bases of it. In the germline V gene, CDR1 corresponds to SGHRS and CDR2 to YFSETQ. The CDR3 measures 15 amino acids from cysteine to phenylalanine. The DNA shown is the 45-base CDR3, in frame from base 1.

This chain joins TRBV5-1 to TRBJ1-6; the junction holds 9 bases that match TRBD1. Sequences were obtained from PBMCs. This TCR derives from a man in his fifties with multiple sclerosis. The DNA sequence follows: TGCGCCAGCAAACAGGGGGCCTCGCTAACTTCACCCCTCCACTTT. This yields the protein CASKQGASLTSPLHF.